These 18 T cell receptor beta chains came from one sample sequenced in a study of cytomegalovirus exposure and HLA in healthy donors. Both 60 Vbeta primers and 13 Jbeta primers went into the PCR. Generated by immunoSEQ multiplex PCR, the TCRdb table keeps only in-frame clones and is missing some. This sample has some 200,000 clones, with roughly 80% found just once. Sequencing input: PBMCs. Source of these receptors: a woman between 45 and 60 years old in good health and CMV-seropositive.

The V gene is TRBV7-9, the J gene TRBJ2-3, with TRBD2 matching over 11 bases. The CDR3 contains 16 residues. Germline trimming cut 5 bases from V and 7 bases from J; bases unmatched to any gene: 11. Germline loops: CDR1 SEHNR, CDR2 FQNEAQ (reference sequence). The CDR3 region has the DNA TGTGCCAGCAGCCGATTAACGACTAGCGGGACTAATACGCAGTATTTT. This sequence encodes CASSRLTTSGTNTQYF.

The chain combines TRBV25-1 with TRBJ2-1; D gene uncertain. Trimming took off 1 base at V and 5 bases at J, with 9 bases between the two ends. There are 14 residues in the CDR3. The germline V gene encodes CDR1 MGHDK and CDR2 SYGVNS. The CDR3 nucleotides read TGTGCCAGCAGTGAATCCTCCCTACACAATGAGCAGTTCTTC. This gives the protein CASSESSLHNEQFF.

There are a few counts of this clone. The chain couples TRBV7-8 to TRBJ2-1; 9 bases agree with TRBD2. J gave up 0 bases and V 7 bases, and 13 bases lay outside the gene matches. Germline CDR1 and CDR2: SGHVS and FQNEAQ. The CDR3 runs 18 residues. CDR3 DNA sequence: TGTGCCAGCATGCGGCGACTAGCGGTCACTTTCTCCTACAATGAGCAGTTCTTC. The encoded protein is CASMRRLAVTFSYNEQFF.

This chain uses TRBV4-1 with TRBJ1-2; tentative D call: TRBD1 (5 bases). Trimming pared 0 bases from V and 8 bases from J, leaving 19 bases between. This CDR3 has 16 residues. Germline V gives CDR1 MGHRA, CDR2 YSYEKL. The CDR3 is CASSQDWIRGSQGYTF. The CDR3 DNA reads as TGCGCCAGCAGCCAAGATTGGATAAGGGGCTCTCAGGGCTACACCTTC.

V and J are TRBV11-2 and TRBJ1-5; D not resolved. This CDR3 comprises 15 residues. The V gene lost 2 bases and the J gene lost 4 bases, with 12 bases spanning the gap. Looked up from germline, CDR1 is SGHAT and CDR2 is FQNNGV. Here the CDR3 reads CASSLQTGGNQPQHF. For the CDR3, the DNA is TGTGCCAGCAGCTTACAGACCGGAGGGAATCAGCCCCAGCATTTT. The full variable domain, in which reference TRBV11-2 and TRBJ1-5 provide the parts outside the CDR3, is EAGVAQSPRYKIIEKRQSVAFWCNPISGHATLYWYQQILGQGPKLLIQFQNNGVVDDSQLPKDRFSAERLKGVDSTLKIQPAKLEDSAVYLCASSLQTGGNQPQHFGDGTRLSIL.

The V and J genes are TRBV21-1 and TRBJ2-1; TRBD2 is the table's D call, not checked against the DNA. TRBV21-1 is annotated as a pseudogene. The CDR3 has 15 amino acids. The CDR3 DNA follows: TGTGCCAGCAGCAATACGGGGGGCGGCTACAATGAGCAGTTCTTC. Protein: CASSNTGGGYNEQFF.

The rearrangement links TRBV2 to TRBJ2-5, with D unresolved. V gave up 7 bases and J gave up 4 bases, with 13 bases separating them. There are 13 residues in the CDR3. CDR1 and CDR2 (germline): SNHLY, FYNNEI. The chain's CDR3 is CASTFSDTETQYF. In nucleotides, the CDR3 is TGTGCCAGCACCTTTTCAGACACAGAGACCCAGTACTTC.

The chain recombines TRBV20-1 with TRBJ1-1; tentative D call: TRBD1 (5 bases). Germline assignment: CDR1 DFQATT and CDR2 SNEGSKA (reference sequence). This CDR3 is built from 11 residues. V dropped 7 bases and J dropped 8 bases, with 14 bases sitting between them. The CDR3 spells CSVTRGLEAFF. CDR3 nucleotides: TGCAGTGTAACCCGGGGGTTGGAAGCTTTCTTT.

The chain couples TRBV9 to TRBJ2-1, with TRBD2 matching 13 bases. The CDR3 is 16 amino acids. After removal of 4 bases from V and 9 bases from J, the junction contained 10 bases not matched to a gene. Looked up from germline, CDR1 is SGDLS and CDR2 is YYNGEE. In DNA, the CDR3 is TGTGCCAGCAGCCCAGGGACTAGCGGGAAACAGAGTGAGCAGTTCTTC. This translates into CASSPGTSGKQSEQFF.

This clone was detected once. This rearrangement joins TRBV5-5 to TRBJ1-1; 8 bases fit TRBD1. CDR3 size: 13 residues. The V and J ends lost 5 bases and 4 bases, in that order; junction bases with no gene match: 4. Germline V gives CDR1 SGHKS, CDR2 YYEKEE (reference sequence). CDR3 amino acids: CASRTTGGTEAFF. The DNA of the CDR3 is TGTGCCAGCAGAACTACAGGGGGCACTGAAGCTTTCTTT.

The chain joins TRBV6-1 to TRBJ1-5; 8 bases line up with TRBD1. Germline V gene lookup returns CDR1 MNHNS and CDR2 SASEGT. V was clipped by 8 bases and J by 2 bases; unmatched bases: 5. The CDR3 is 14 residues long. CDR3 in DNA: TGTGCCAGCGTTGACAGGGGTCGCAATCAGCCCCAGCATTTT. Translation: CASVDRGRNQPQHF.

The V and J genes are TRBV28 and TRBJ2-5; TRBD1 agrees at 7 bases. Germline CDR1 and CDR2: MDHEN and SYDVKM. The CDR3 sequence is 15 residues long. The V gene end was trimmed by 6 bases and the J gene end by 2 bases; junction bases not matched to a gene: 9. CDR3 region: CASSSTGIQQETQYF. The CDR3 DNA sequence: TGTGCCAGCAGCTCGACAGGGATTCAGCAAGAGACCCAGTACTTC.

The genes are TRBV5-4 and TRBJ2-1; 7 nucleotides align to TRBD1. Germline assignment: CDR1 SGHNT and CDR2 YYREEE (reference sequence). The V gene end was trimmed by 4 bases and the J gene end by 5 bases; junction bases not matched to a gene: 12. The CDR3 consists of 16 residues. The CDR3 is CASSPRQGLGDNEQFF. As DNA, the CDR3 is TGTGCCAGCAGCCCGCGACAGGGATTGGGAGACAATGAGCAGTTCTTC.

The rearrangement joins TRBV10-3 to TRBJ1-1; no clear D. Trimming shortened V by 4 bases and J by 0 bases, and 15 bases separated the two germline ends. From germline, CDR1 is ENHRY and CDR2 SYGVKD. This CDR3 contains 16 residues. As DNA, the CDR3 is TGTGCCATCAGTGCGAATGCGGGGATTATGAACACTGAAGCTTTCTTT. Protein: CAISANAGIMNTEAFF.

The chain employs TRBV29-1 and TRBJ2-3; 11 bases are shared with TRBD2. Trimming cost V 1 base and J 5 bases; bases outside gene matches: 8. Germline V gene data show CDR1 as SQVTM and CDR2 as ANQGSEA. CDR3 length: 16 residues. CDR3 DNA: TGCAGCGTTGAAGTCCCTATTAGCGGGGGGGAAGATACGCAGTATTTT. Its protein product is CSVEVPISGGEDTQYF.

This clone showed up just once. The chain links TRBV28 to TRBJ1-1; 9 bases are a match to TRBD1. There are 12 residues in the CDR3. With V trimmed by 5 bases and J by 10 bases, 5 bases remained unmatched. Germline V gene lookup returns CDR1 MDHEN and CDR2 SYDVKM. The CDR3 sequence is CASSMTGGAAFF. CDR3 DNA: TGTGCCAGCAGTATGACAGGGGGAGCAGCTTTCTTT.

The chain links TRBV19 to TRBJ1-2; TRBD1 is a possible D gene (6 bases). Trimming shortened V by 7 bases and J by 2 bases, and 17 bases separated the two germline ends. The germline V gene has CDR1 LNHDA and CDR2 SQIVND (reference sequence). CDR3 length: 15 amino acids. CDR3 coding DNA: TGTGCCAGTATTGGGACCTCGGGACACAACTATGGCTACACCTTC. It codes for CASIGTSGHNYGYTF. The full variable domain, its missing parts supplied by reference TRBV19 and TRBJ1-2, is DGGITQSPKYLFRKEGQNVTLSCEQNLNHDAMYWYRQDPGQGLRLIYYSQIVNDFQKGDIAEGYSVSREKKESFPLTVTSAQKNPTAFYLCASIGTSGHNYGYTFGSGTRLTVV.

The V and J genes are TRBV5-1 and TRBJ2-7; 9 positions match TRBD1. This CDR3 region has 15 residues. V shed 4 bases and J 4 bases; nucleotides not matched to a gene: 9. Germline loops: CDR1 SGHRS, CDR2 YFSETQ. The CDR3 sequence: CASSQSGTGKYEQYF. The CDR3 region has the DNA TGCGCCAGCAGCCAGTCCGGGACAGGGAAGTACGAGCAGTACTTC.